These 27 T cell receptor beta chains share one sample of origin, sequenced in a study of T cells in Graves' hyperthyroidism and ophthalmopathy. Amplification targeted TCR beta CDR3 regions from RNA transcripts. The HTBI primer set served for first-round RT-PCR of the TCR CDR3. TCRdb redid the calling of the multiplex PCR reads with MiXCR, one entry per CDR3 protein. The sample lists 490,000 or so distinct CDR3 sequences, just under 20% occurring once. The sample consisted of blood. Receptor source: a middle-aged man with Graves' ophthalmopathy.

This chain uses TRBV7-3 with TRBJ2-1; TRBD1 matches 8 bases. Germline CDR1 SGHTA, CDR2 FQGTGA. V was clipped by 4 bases and J by 8 bases; unmatched bases: 13. This CDR3 is built from 16 residues. Here the CDR3 reads CASSSATGDGGDEQFF. The DNA for the CDR3 is TGTGCCAGCAGCTCAGCGACAGGGGATGGGGGAGATGAGCAGTTCTTC.

This clonotype was counted only a few times. The chain joins TRBV28 to TRBJ2-7, with D uncertain. The CDR3 runs to 15 residues. Per the germline V gene, CDR1 is MDHEN and CDR2 is SYDVKM. V was pared by 7 bases and J by 0 bases, with 16 bases between. The CDR3 loop is CASITPGNGSYEQYF. The DNA for the CDR3 is TGTGCCAGCATCACCCCGGGCAACGGCTCCTACGAGCAGTACTTC.

This chain joins TRBV11-2 and TRBJ1-5, with unresolved D. The CDR3 is 14 amino acids. The V gene lost 3 bases and the J gene lost 4 bases, with 10 bases spanning the gap. Germline lookup yields CDR1 SGHAT and CDR2 FQNNGV. The CDR3 nucleotides are TGTGCCAGCAGCTTCCCAGGCTTTAATCAGCCCCAGCATTTT. This encodes CASSFPGFNQPQHF.

The chain links TRBV5-1 to TRBJ2-7, with D tentatively TRBD1 (6 bases). Per germline, CDR1 SGHRS and CDR2 YFSETQ. The CDR3 is 16 amino acids. V lost 4 bases and J lost 0, with 17 bases in between. In DNA form, the CDR3 reads TGCGCCAGCAGCCCGAGAGGACAGCCACTCTCCTACGAGCAGTACTTC. Protein product: CASSPRGQPLSYEQYF.

This clonotype has ten or more counts. This chain uses TRBV12-3 or TRBV12-4 with TRBJ1-4; D call uncertain. The CDR3 contains 15 residues. The V gene lost 5 bases and the J gene lost 10 bases, with 20 bases spanning the gap. CDR3 in amino acids: CASSPVGSPVGKLFF. CDR3 bases: TGTGCCAGCAGTCCCGTCGGGAGCCCGGTCGGAAAACTGTTTTTT.

This clonotype was counted only a few times. V gene TRBV7-9 combines with J gene TRBJ2-1; D might be TRBD1 (6 bases). This CDR3 has 16 amino acids. The germline CDR1 and CDR2 sequences are SEHNR and FQNEAQ (reference sequence). The V end lost 3 bases, the J end lost 7 bases, and 19 bases lay between the germline ends. The CDR3 protein is CASSFGGSGDLNEQFF. The CDR3 region has the DNA TGTGCCAGCAGCTTTGGTGGATCAGGGGATTTGAATGAGCAGTTCTTC.

The V and J genes are TRBV6-2 or TRBV6-3 and TRBJ2-7, with D possibly matching TRBD1 (6 bases). The J call may be wrong; the DNA end is better matched by TRBJ2-1. Germline lookup yields CDR1 MNHEY and CDR2 SVGEGT. The CDR3 length is 14 residues. The CDR3 sequence is CASRTRGNSYEQFF. For the CDR3, the DNA is TGTGCCAGCAGAACGAGGGGGAACTCCTACGAGCAGTTCTTC.

The chain uses TRBV19 and TRBJ2-1; D possibly corresponds to TRBD1 (7 bases). The CDR3 is 15 amino acids. Germline loops: CDR1 LNHDA, CDR2 SQIVND (reference sequence). V shed 4 bases and J shed 1 base, with 11 bases lying between them. The CDR3 sequence: CASSTGGKSYNEQFF. The CDR3, as DNA: TGTGCCAGTAGTACAGGGGGGAAGTCCTACAATGAGCAGTTCTTC.

This clonotype was found many times. The rearrangement uses TRBV30 and TRBJ2-1; 9 bases line up with TRBD2. Losses at the gene ends were 3 bases for V and 7 bases for J; bases not matched to a gene: 4. This CDR3 has 13 amino acids. Germline lookup yields CDR1 GTSNPN and CDR2 SVGIG (reference sequence). CDR3 sequence (DNA): TGTGCCTGGAGGGGCCTAGCGGGGAATGAGCAGTTCTTC. Translated, it gives CAWRGLAGNEQFF.

This clonotype was counted only a few times. The chain carries TRBV19 and TRBJ1-5; D not certain. CDR1 is LNHDA and CDR2 is SQIVND in the germline V gene (reference sequence). V lost 2 bases, J lost 4 bases, and 12 bases lay in between. The CDR3 runs to 15 residues. CDR3 in amino acids: CASSIIGTTNQPQHF. In DNA, the CDR3 is TGTGCCAGTAGTATAATTGGTACTACTAATCAGCCCCAGCATTTT.

This clonotype was recorded only once. The V gene is TRBV2, the J gene TRBJ2-6; D unresolved. V was trimmed by 7 bases and J by 0 bases, leaving 7 bases between them. Per germline, CDR1 SNHLY and CDR2 FYNNEI. The CDR3 has 14 amino acids. The CDR3 nucleotides read TGTGCCAGCAACCGGCCCTCTGGGGCCAACGTCCTGACTTTC. Encoded protein: CASNRPSGANVLTF.

The rearrangement uses TRBV11-3 and TRBJ2-1; 14 bases are a match to TRBD2. Germline CDR1 is SGHNT and CDR2 is YENEEA. The CDR3 covers 17 residues. V lost 6 bases to trimming and J lost 8 bases; unmatched junction nucleotides: 12. CDR3 residues: CASRPTGTSGRGHEQFF. The CDR3 DNA follows: TGTGCCAGCAGACCTACCGGGACTAGCGGGAGAGGGCATGAGCAGTTCTTC.

This clonotype was recorded at least ten times. V usage is TRBV11-2 and J usage is TRBJ2-1; D might be TRBD2 (6 bases). Deletions cut 3 bases from V and 2 bases from J, with 11 bases between. Germline CDR1 SGHAT, CDR2 FQNNGV. The CDR3 is 15 amino acids. Here the CDR3 reads CASSFLADPYNEQFF. Written as DNA, the CDR3 is TGTGCCAGCAGCTTCTTAGCGGACCCCTACAATGAGCAGTTCTTC. Filled out from reference TRBV11-2 and TRBJ2-1, the complete variable domain reads EAGVAQSPRYKIIEKRQSVAFWCNPISGHATLYWYQQILGQGPKLLIQFQNNGVVDDSQLPKDRFSAERLKGVDSTLKIQPAKLEDSAVYLCASSFLADPYNEQFFGPGTRLTVL.

The V call is TRBV7-3, the J call TRBJ2-7, with a possible D match to TRBD2 (7 bases). Per germline, CDR1 SGHTA and CDR2 FQGTGA. The CDR3 loop spans 14 amino acids. Trimming left V 5 bases short and J 6 bases short, with 17 bases between. CDR3 amino acids: CASSPLGGGSEQYF. The CDR3 bases are TGTGCCAGCAGCCCCCTGGGAGGGGGAAGCGAGCAGTACTTC.

This clonotype was observed many times. The V call is TRBV7-2, the J call TRBJ2-1; D tentatively reads TRBD1 or TRBD2 (5 bases each). There are 15 residues in the CDR3. Germline CDR1 and CDR2: SGHTA and FQGNSA. Trimming took 3 bases from V and 4 from J, leaving 13 bases between them. The DNA of the CDR3 is TGTGCCAGCAGCTTTCGGGGCGGTAGTTACAATGAGCAGTTCTTC. Amino acid sequence: CASSFRGGSYNEQFF.

This clonotype was recorded a few times. The J gene is TRBJ2-5, the V gene TRBV20-1, with 7 bases fitting TRBD1. V trimming: 0 bases; J trimming: 5 bases; junction bases outside the gene matches: 9. The CDR3 contains 15 residues. Per the germline V gene, CDR1 is DFQATT and CDR2 is SNEGSKA (reference sequence). The CDR3 region has the DNA TGCAGTGCTAGAGAAGGATTACAGGGGACGGAGACCCAGTACTTC. Amino acid sequence: CSAREGLQGTETQYF.

This clonotype was observed a handful of times. The gene calls are TRBV5-5 and TRBJ1-1, with D possibly matching TRBD1 (6 bases). The CDR3 is made up of 15 amino acids. The germline V and J ends were trimmed by 4 bases and 11 bases, with 24 bases remaining between them. Per germline, CDR1 SGHKS and CDR2 YYEKEE (reference sequence). The CDR3 region is CASSRNSDRSGMAFF. The CDR3 DNA sequence: TGTGCCAGCAGCCGTAATTCTGACAGGAGCGGCATGGCTTTCTTT. The variable domain in full, completed from reference TRBV5-5 and TRBJ1-1, reads DAGVTQSPTHLIKTRGQQVTLRCSPISGHKSVSWYQQVLGQGPQFIFQYYEKEERGRGNFPDRFSARQFPNYSSELNVNALLLGDSALYLCASSRNSDRSGMAFFGQGTRLTVV.

This clonotype was seen a handful of times. J is TRBJ1-1 and V is TRBV20-1; a weak D match, TRBD1 (6 bases). CDR1 and CDR2 (germline): DFQATT, SNEGSKA (reference sequence). The CDR3 is 13 amino acids. V lost 6 bases and J lost 4, with 15 bases in between. The DNA for the CDR3 is TGCAGTGCCAGCGACAGGTTCATCACTGAAGCTTTCTTT. It specifies CSASDRFITEAFF.

The chain carries TRBV9 and TRBJ2-5; D perhaps matches TRBD2 (6 bases). Germline CDR1 reads SGDLS; CDR2 reads YYNGEE. V was pared by 3 bases and J by 1 base, with 13 bases between. The CDR3 is made up of 15 amino acids. The CDR3 region has the DNA TGTGCCAGCAGCGCCTCTCTAGCGCTCCAAGAGACCCAGTACTTC. Translated, it gives CASSASLALQETQYF.

This clonotype was counted a single time. As DNA, the CDR3 is TGTGCCAGCAGCGTAGTGGGGTCGTACACTGAAGCTTTCTTT. This translates into CASSVVGSYTEAFF. The chain carries TRBV9 and TRBJ1-1; D is ambiguous. The V gene's germline CDR1 is SGDLS and CDR2 YYNGEE. The CDR3 sequence is 14 residues long. V lost 0 bases and J lost 3, with 9 bases in between.

The sample holds many counts of this clonotype. The J gene is TRBJ1-4, the V gene TRBV7-8, with D perhaps matching TRBD1 (5 bases). The germline CDR1 and CDR2 sequences are SGHVS and FQNEAQ. V dropped 2 bases and J dropped 2 bases, with 6 bases sitting between them. The CDR3 consists of 14 residues. CDR3 nucleotides: TGTGCCAGCAGCTTAAGGGACACTAATGAAAAACTGTTTTTT. Translation: CASSLRDTNEKLFF.

This clonotype occurred a few times. The chain carries TRBV7-9 and TRBJ2-5, with 8 bases matching TRBD2. Germline V lookup: CDR1 SEHNR, CDR2 FQNEAQ (reference sequence). V lost 1 base and J lost 5; bases outside the gene matches: 9. The CDR3 is 16 residues long. The CDR3 loop is CASSLGEREWYETQYF. CDR3 DNA: TGTGCCAGCAGCTTAGGGGAGCGGGAGTGGTATGAGACCCAGTACTTC.

The chain joins TRBV4-2 to TRBJ2-7; D is unclear. Germline-derived CDR1 and CDR2 are LGHNA and YNFKEQ. CDR3 length: 15 amino acids. The ends were cut back, 0 bases at V and 4 bases at J, with 13 bases in the middle. CDR3 DNA: TGTGCCAGCAGCCAAGATATTGGCGGACCTTACGAGCAGTACTTC. It codes for CASSQDIGGPYEQYF.

This sequence joins TRBV2 and TRBJ2-7, with a weak D call TRBD2 (5 bases). The ends were cut back, 2 bases at V and 1 base at J, with 12 bases in the middle. CDR3 length: 15 residues. The germline V gene has CDR1 SNHLY and CDR2 FYNNEI. The CDR3 loop is CASSELSGISYEQYF. As DNA, the CDR3 is TGTGCCAGCAGTGAACTCTCGGGGATTTCCTACGAGCAGTACTTC.

This clonotype was seen repeatedly, ten times or more. The genes are TRBV20-1 and TRBJ2-7; 8 bases are shared with TRBD2. With V trimmed by 1 base and J by 4 bases, 9 bases remained unmatched. Germline assignment: CDR1 DFQATT and CDR2 SNEGSKA (reference sequence). The CDR3 runs 15 residues. The CDR3 nucleotides read TGCAGTGCTAGAGGGCTACTAGCGGACCCGTACGAGCAGTACTTC. Its translation: CSARGLLADPYEQYF.

This clonotype was counted ten times or more. The V gene is TRBV18, the J gene TRBJ2-1; TRBD2 aligns across 8 bases. CDR1 and CDR2 from the germline V gene are KGHSH and LQKENI. The CDR3 has 16 residues. V shed 4 bases, J shed 1 base, and the junction held 6 bases outside the gene matches. The CDR3 is CASSLNSGVSYNEQFF. The CDR3 region has the DNA TGTGCCAGCTCACTGAATAGCGGGGTTTCCTACAATGAGCAGTTCTTC.

This clonotype was recorded at least ten times. The rearrangement links TRBV11-2 to TRBJ2-3, with TRBD2 matching 7 bases. The CDR3 loop spans 17 amino acids. CDR1 SGHAT and CDR2 FQNNGV come from the germline V gene. Germline trimming cut 3 bases from V and 5 bases from J; bases unmatched to any gene: 14. This CDR3 is CASSLSLSAGVGDTQYF. The CDR3 DNA reads as TGTGCCAGCAGCTTGTCCCTCTCGGCGGGGGTGGGAGATACGCAGTATTTT.